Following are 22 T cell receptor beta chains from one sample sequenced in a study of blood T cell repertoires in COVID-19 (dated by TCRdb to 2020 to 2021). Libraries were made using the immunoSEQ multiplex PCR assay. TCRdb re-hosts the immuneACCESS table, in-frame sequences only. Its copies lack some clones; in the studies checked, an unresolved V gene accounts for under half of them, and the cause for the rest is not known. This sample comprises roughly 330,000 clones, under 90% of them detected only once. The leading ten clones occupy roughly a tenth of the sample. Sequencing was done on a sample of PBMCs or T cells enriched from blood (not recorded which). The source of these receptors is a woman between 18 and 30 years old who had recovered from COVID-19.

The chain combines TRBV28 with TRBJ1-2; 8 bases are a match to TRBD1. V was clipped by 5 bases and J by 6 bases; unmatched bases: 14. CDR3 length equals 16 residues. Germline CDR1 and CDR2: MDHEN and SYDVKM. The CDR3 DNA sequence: TGTGCCAGCAGTCAGAAAGAGACAGGGGCGGTGGATGGCTACACCTTC. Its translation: CASSQKETGAVDGYTF.

In DNA, the CDR3 is TGTGCCAGCAGTTATGGAGCGGGAAGGAACTATGGCTACACCTTC. The encoded protein is CASSYGAGRNYGYTF. The chain combines TRBV6-5 with TRBJ1-2; D gene ambiguous. V gave up 3 bases and J gave up 2 bases, with 13 bases separating them. The CDR3 extends over 15 amino acids. Germline V lookup: CDR1 MNHEY, CDR2 SVGAGI.

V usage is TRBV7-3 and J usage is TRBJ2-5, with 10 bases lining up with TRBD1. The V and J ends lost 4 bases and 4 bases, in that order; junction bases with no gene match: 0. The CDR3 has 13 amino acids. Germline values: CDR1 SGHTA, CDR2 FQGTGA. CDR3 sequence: CASSWDRGETQYF. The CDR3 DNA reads TGTGCCAGCAGCTGGGACAGGGGAGAGACCCAGTACTTC. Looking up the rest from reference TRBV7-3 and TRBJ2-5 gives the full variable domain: GAGVSQTPSNKVTEKGKYVELRCDPISGHTALYWYRQSLGQGPEFLIYFQGTGAADDSGLPNDRFFAVRPEGSVSTLKIQRTERGDSAVYLCASSWDRGETQYFGPGTRLLVL.

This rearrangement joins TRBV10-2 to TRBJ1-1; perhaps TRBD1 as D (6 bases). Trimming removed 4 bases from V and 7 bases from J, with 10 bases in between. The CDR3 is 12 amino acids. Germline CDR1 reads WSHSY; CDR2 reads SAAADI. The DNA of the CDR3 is TGCGCCAGCAGTGTGAGGGGGAGTGAAGCTTTCTTT. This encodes CASSVRGSEAFF.

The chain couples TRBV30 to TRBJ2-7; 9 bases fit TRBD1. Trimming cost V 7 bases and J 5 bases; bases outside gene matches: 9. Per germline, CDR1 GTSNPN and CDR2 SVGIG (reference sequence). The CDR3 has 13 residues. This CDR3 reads CASTGQGNHEQYF. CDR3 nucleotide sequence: TGTGCCTCTACGGGACAGGGTAACCACGAGCAGTACTTC.

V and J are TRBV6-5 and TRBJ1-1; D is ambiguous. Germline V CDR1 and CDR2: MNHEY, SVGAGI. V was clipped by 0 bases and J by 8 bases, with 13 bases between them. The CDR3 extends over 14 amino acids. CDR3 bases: TGTGCCAGCAGTTACTCTGGTGGCCGACACGAAGCTTTCTTT. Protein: CASSYSGGRHEAFF.

CDR3 nucleotides: TGTGCCAGCTCACCCTCCGACAGCCTTTATGAAGCTTTCTTT. Amino acid sequence: CASSPSDSLYEAFF. The chain couples TRBV18 to TRBJ1-1; tentative D call: TRBD1 (5 bases). The CDR3 spans 14 residues. The germline gives CDR1 KGHSH, CDR2 LQKENI. Trimming stripped 3 bases from V and 7 bases from J, with 15 bases between.

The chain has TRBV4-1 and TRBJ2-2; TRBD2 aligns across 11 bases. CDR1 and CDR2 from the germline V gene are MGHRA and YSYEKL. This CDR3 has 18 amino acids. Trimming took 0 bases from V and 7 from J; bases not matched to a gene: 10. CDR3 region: CASSQERLAGGPDGELFF. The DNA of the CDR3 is TGCGCCAGCAGCCAAGAACGGTTAGCGGGAGGGCCGGACGGGGAGCTGTTTTTT.

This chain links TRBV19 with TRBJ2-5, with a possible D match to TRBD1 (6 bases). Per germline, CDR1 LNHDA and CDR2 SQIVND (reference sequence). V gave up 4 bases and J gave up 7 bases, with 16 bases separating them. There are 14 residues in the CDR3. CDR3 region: CASSTTVLTGTQYF. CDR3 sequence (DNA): TGTGCCAGTAGTACGACAGTTTTGACAGGGACCCAGTACTTC.

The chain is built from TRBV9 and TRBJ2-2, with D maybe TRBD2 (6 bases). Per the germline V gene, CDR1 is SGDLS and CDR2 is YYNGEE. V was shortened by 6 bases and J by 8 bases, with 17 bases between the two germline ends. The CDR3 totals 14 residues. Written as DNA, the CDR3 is TGTGCCAGCAACCCGTTGACTAGGTCTGGGGAGCTGTTTTTT. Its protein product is CASNPLTRSGELFF.

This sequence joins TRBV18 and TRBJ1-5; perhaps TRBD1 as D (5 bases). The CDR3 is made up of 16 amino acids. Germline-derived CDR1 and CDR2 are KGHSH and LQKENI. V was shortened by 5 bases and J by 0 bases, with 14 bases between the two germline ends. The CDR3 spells CASSSWGSDSNQPQHF. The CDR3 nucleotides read TGTGCCAGCTCATCTTGGGGCAGCGATAGCAATCAGCCCCAGCATTTT.

CDR3 residues: CASSLAVTGMNTEAFF. DNA for the CDR3: TGCGCCAGCAGCTTGGCAGTGACAGGGATGAACACTGAAGCTTTCTTT. The chain employs TRBV5-1 and TRBJ1-1; 7 bases are a match to TRBD1. Trimming removed 0 bases from V and 0 bases from J; junction bases left unmatched: 5. The CDR3 loop spans 16 amino acids. CDR1 and CDR2 (germline): SGHRS, YFSETQ. Filled out from reference TRBV5-1 and TRBJ1-1, the complete variable domain reads KAGVTQTPRYLIKTRGQQVTLSCSPISGHRSVSWYQQTPGQGLQFLFEYFSETQRNKGNFPGRFSGRQFSNSRSEMNVSTLELGDSALYLCASSLAVTGMNTEAFFGQGTRLTVV.

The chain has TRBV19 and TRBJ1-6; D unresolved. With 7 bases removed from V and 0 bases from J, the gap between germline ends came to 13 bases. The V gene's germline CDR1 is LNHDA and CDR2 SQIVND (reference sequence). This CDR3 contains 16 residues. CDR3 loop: CASISHPLSYNSPLHF. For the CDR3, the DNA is TGTGCCAGTATCTCACACCCCCTCTCCTATAATTCACCCCTCCACTTT.

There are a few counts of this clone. The CDR3 reads CASSRQAQSSYEQYF. CDR3 DNA sequence: TGTGCCAGCAGTCGACAGGCTCAGAGCTCCTACGAGCAGTACTTC. V usage is TRBV27 and J usage is TRBJ2-7; D is possibly TRBD1 (6 bases). V shed 5 bases and J shed 0 bases, with 14 bases lying between them. Germline CDR1 is MNHEY and CDR2 is SMNVEV (reference sequence). The CDR3 runs to 15 residues.

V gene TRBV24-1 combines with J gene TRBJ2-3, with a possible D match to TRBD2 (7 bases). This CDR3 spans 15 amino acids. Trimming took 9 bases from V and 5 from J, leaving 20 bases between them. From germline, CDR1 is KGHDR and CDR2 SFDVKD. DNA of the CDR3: TGTGCCACCGGGGGGGGCAGGAGCGACGGAGATACGCAGTATTTT. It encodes CATGGGRSDGDTQYF.

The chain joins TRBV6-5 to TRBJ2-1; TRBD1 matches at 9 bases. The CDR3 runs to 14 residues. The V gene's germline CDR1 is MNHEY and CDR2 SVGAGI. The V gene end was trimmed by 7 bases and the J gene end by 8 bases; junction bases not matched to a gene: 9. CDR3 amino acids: CASNEGTGLDEQFF. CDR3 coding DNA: TGTGCCAGCAACGAAGGGACAGGGCTCGATGAGCAGTTCTTC.

The CDR3 sequence is CASSVYGAPNEKLFF. The CDR3 DNA reads as TGTGCCAGCAGCGTATATGGGGCGCCTAATGAAAAACTGTTTTTT. This chain connects TRBV9 to TRBJ1-4, with D possibly matching TRBD1 (5 bases). Looked up from germline, CDR1 is SGDLS and CDR2 is YYNGEE. V was pared by 1 base and J by 3 bases, with 10 bases between. The CDR3 consists of 15 residues.

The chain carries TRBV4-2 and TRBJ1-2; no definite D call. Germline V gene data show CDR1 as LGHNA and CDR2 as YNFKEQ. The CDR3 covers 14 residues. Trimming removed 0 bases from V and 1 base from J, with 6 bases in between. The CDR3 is CASSQERSNYGYTF. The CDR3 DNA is TGTGCCAGCAGCCAAGAAAGGAGTAACTATGGCTACACCTTC.

The CDR3 coding sequence is TGTGCCAGCAGTGAGGACGGGGGGCCTGAAGCTTTCTTT. Encoded protein: CASSEDGGPEAFF. The rearrangement joins TRBV2 to TRBJ1-1; maybe TRBD1 (6 bases). V was cut by 3 bases and J by 6 bases, with 11 bases left in between. The V gene's germline CDR1 is SNHLY and CDR2 FYNNEI. The CDR3 runs to 13 residues.

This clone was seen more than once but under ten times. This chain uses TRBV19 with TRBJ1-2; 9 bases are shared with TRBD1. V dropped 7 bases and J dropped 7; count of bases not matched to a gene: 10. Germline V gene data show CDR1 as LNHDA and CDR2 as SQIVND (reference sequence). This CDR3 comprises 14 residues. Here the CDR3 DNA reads TGTGCCAGTACCCCGGTATCGACAGGGGGTGGCTACACCTTC. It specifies CASTPVSTGGGYTF.

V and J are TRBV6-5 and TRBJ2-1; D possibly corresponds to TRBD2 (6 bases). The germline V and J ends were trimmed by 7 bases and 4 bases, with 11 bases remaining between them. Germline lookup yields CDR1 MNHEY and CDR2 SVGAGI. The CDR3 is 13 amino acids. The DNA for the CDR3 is TGTGCCAGCAAAAGACTAGAATACAATGAGCAGTTCTTC. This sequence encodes CASKRLEYNEQFF.

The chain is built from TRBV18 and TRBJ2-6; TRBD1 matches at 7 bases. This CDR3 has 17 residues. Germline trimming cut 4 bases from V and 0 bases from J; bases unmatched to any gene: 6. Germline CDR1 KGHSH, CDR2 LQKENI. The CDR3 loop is CASSQRDRSSGANVLTF. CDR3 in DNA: TGTGCCAGCTCACAACGGGACAGAAGCTCTGGGGCCAACGTCCTGACTTTC.